The subject of this entry is one T cell receptor (beta chain). Its target is not known. TCRdb processed the reads anew with MiXCR; each CDR3 protein has one entry. The table lists roughly 800,000 distinct CDR3 sequences, 25% to 30% of them singletons. V lost 7 bases and J 0 bases, leaving 18 bases between the germline ends. Germline CDR1 is LNHDA and CDR2 is SQIVND (reference sequence). CDR3 length: 16 amino acids. The data were obtained in a study of T cell repertoires in cytomegalovirus infection. The source is a human donor in good health (CMV status not recorded). Some clones in this sample may be carry-over from other donors' samples. The chain recombines TRBV19 with TRBJ1-1; D unclear. Sequenced material: cultured CD8+ T cells from PBMCs, taken from culture after CMV antigen stimulation. The CDR3 DNA reads as TGTGCCAGTATTTCCGTTGACCCGGTGATGAACACTGAAGCTTTCTTT. Its protein product is CASISVDPVMNTEAFF.